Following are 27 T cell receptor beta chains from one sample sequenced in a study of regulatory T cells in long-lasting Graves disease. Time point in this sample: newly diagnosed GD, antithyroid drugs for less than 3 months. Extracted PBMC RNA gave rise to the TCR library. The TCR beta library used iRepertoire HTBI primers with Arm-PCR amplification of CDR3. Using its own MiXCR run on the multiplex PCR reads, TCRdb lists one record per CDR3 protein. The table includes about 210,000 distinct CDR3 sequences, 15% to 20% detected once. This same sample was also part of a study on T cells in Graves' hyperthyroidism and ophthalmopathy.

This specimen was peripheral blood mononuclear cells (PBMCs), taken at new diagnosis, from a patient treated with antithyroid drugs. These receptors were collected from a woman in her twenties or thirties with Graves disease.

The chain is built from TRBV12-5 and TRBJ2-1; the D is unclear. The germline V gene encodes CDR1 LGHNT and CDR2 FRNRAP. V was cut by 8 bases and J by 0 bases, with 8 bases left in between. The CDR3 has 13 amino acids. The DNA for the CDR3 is TGTGCTAGTCTACACTTCTCCTACAATGAGCAGTTCTTC. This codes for CASLHFSYNEQFF. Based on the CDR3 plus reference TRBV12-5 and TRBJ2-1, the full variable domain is DARVTQTPRHKVTEMGQEVTMRCQPILGHNTVFWYRQTMMQGLELLAYFRNRAPLDDSGMPKDRFSAEMPDATLATLKIQPSEPRDSAVYFCASLHFSYNEQFFGPGTRLTVL.

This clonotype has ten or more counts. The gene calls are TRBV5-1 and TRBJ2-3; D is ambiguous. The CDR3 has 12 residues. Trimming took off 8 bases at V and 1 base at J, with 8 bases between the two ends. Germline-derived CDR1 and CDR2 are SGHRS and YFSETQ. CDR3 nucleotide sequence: TGCGCCAGTCGGCTTGGCACAGATACGCAGTATTTT. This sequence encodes CASRLGTDTQYF.

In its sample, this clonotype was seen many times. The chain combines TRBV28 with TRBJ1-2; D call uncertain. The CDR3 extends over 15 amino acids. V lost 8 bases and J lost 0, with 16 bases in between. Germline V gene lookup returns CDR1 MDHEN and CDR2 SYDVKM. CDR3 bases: TGTGCCAGCCGTTCCCTTAATGGATCTAACTATGGCTACACCTTC. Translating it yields CASRSLNGSNYGYTF.

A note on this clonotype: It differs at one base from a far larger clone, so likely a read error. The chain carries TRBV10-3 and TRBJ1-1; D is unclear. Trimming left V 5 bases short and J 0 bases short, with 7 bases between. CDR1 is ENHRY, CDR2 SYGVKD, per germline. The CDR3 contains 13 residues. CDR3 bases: TGTGCCATCAGTTACGATGTGAACACTGAAGCTTTCTTT. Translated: CAISYDVNTEAFF.

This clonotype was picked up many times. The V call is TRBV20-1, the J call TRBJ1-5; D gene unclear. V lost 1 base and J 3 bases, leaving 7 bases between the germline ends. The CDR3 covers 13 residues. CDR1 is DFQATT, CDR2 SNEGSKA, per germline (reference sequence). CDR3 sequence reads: CSARGSPNQPQHF. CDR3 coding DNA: TGCAGTGCTAGAGGGTCACCCAATCAGCCCCAGCATTTT.

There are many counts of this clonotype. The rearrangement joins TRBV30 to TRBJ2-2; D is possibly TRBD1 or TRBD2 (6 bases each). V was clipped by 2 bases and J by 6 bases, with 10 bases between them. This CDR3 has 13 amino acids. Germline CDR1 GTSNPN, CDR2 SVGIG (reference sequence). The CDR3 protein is CAWSWGASGELFF. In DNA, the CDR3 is TGTGCCTGGAGTTGGGGGGCATCCGGGGAGCTGTTTTTT.

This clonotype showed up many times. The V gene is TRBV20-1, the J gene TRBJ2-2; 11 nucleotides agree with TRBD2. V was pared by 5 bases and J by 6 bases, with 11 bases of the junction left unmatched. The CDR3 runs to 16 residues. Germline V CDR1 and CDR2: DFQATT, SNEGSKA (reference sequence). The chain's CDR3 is CSAPNLGLAGSGELFF. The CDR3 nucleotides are TGCAGTGCTCCTAATCTAGGACTAGCGGGTTCCGGGGAGCTGTTTTTT.

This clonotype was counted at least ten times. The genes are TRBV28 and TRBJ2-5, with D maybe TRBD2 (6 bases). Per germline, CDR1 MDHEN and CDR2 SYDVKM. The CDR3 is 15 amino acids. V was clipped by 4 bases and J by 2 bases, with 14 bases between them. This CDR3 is CASSSPGLRQETQYF. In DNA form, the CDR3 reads TGTGCCAGCAGTTCCCCGGGACTCAGGCAAGAGACCCAGTACTTC.

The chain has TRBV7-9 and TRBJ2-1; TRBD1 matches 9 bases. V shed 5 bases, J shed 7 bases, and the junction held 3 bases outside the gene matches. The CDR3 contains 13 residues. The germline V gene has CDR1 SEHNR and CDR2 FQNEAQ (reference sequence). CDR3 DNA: TGTGCCAGCAGCCCAGGGACAGGGAATGAGCAGTTCTTC. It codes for CASSPGTGNEQFF.

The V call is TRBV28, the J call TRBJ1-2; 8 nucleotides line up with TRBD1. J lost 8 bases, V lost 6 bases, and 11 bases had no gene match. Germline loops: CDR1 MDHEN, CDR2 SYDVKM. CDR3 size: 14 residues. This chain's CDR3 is CASRPGQAGDGYTF. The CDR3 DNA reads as TGTGCCAGCAGGCCGGGACAGGCGGGAGACGGCTACACCTTC.

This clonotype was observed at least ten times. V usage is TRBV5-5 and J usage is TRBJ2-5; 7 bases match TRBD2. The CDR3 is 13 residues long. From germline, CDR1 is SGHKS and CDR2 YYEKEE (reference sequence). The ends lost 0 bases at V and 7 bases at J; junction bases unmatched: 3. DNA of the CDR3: TGTGCCAGCAGCTTGGAGGGGAGGGGGACCCAGTACTTC. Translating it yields CASSLEGRGTQYF.

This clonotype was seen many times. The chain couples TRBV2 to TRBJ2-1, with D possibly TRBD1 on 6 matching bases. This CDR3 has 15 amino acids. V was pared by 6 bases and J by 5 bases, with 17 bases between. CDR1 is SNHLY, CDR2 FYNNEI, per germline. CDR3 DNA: TGTGCCAGCAGAGCCCGTACCCGGGACAACAATGAGCAGTTCTTC. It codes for CASRARTRDNNEQFF.

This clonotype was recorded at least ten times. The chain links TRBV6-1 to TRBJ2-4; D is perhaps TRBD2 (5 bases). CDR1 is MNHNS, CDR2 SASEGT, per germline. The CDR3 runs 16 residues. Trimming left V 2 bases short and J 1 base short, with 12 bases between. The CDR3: CASSEWPGEAKNIQYF. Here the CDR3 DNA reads TGTGCCAGCAGTGAATGGCCCGGGGAGGCCAAAAACATTCAGTACTTC.

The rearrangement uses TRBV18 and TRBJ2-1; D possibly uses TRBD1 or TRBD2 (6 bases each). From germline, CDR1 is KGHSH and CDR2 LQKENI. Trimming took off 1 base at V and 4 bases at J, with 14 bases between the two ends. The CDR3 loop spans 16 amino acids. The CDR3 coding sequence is TGTGCCAGCTCACCACGGGGGGCGACAGCTTACAATGAGCAGTTCTTC. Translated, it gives CASSPRGATAYNEQFF.

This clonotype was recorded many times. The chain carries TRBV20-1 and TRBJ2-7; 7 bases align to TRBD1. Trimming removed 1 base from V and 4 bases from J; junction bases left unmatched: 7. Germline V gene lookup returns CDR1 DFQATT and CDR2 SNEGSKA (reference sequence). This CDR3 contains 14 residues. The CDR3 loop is CSARGTGPSYEQYF. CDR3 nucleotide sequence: TGCAGTGCTAGAGGGACAGGACCATCGTACGAGCAGTACTTC.

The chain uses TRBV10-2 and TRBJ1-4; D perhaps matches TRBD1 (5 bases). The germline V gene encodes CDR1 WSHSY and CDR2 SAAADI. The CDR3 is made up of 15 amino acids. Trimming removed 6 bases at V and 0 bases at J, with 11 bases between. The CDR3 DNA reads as TGCGCCAGCAGGTCGGGGCTGACAACTAATGAAAAACTGTTTTTT. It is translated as CASRSGLTTNEKLFF.

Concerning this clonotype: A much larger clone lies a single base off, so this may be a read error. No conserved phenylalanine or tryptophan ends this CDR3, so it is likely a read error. The CDR3 protein is CASSPTDGYEQYS. In DNA form, the CDR3 reads TGTGCCAGCAGCCCGACCGACGGGTACGAGCAGTACTCC. J is TRBJ2-7 and V is TRBV6-1; D ambiguous. V dropped 6 bases and J dropped 4 bases, with 13 bases sitting between them. This CDR3 spans 13 amino acids. Germline CDR1 is MNHNS and CDR2 is SASEGT.

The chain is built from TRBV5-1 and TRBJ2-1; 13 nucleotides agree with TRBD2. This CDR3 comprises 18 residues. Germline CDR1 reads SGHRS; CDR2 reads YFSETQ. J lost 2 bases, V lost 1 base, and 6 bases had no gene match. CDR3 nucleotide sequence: TGCGCCAGCAGCTTGATACTAGCGGGAGGGCCCACCTACAATGAGCAGTTCTTC. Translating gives CASSLILAGGPTYNEQFF.

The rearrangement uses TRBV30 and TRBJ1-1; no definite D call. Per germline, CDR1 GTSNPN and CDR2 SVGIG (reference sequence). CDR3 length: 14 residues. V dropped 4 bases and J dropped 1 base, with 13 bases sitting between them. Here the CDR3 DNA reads TGTGCCTGGATCCAATCGACGGCGAACACTGAAGCTTTCTTT. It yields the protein CAWIQSTANTEAFF.

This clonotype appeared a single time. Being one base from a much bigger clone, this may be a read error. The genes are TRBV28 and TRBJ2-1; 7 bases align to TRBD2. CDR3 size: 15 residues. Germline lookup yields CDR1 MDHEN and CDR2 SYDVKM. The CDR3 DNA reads TGTGCCACCAGTTTAAGAGGGAGGGCCTTTGATGAGCAGTTCTTC. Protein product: CATSLRGRAFDEQFF.

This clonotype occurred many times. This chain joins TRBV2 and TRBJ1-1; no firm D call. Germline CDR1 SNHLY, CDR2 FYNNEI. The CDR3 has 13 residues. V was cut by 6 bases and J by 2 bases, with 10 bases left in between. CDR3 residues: CASSLDTNTEAFF. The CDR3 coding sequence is TGTGCCAGCAGCCTCGACACTAACACTGAAGCTTTCTTT.

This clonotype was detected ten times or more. CDR3 in DNA: TGTGCCAGTAGTATGACAGTGCAGAACACTGAAGCTTTCTTT. Protein: CASSMTVQNTEAFF. The V call is TRBV19, the J call TRBJ1-1, with a possible D match to TRBD1 (5 bases). Trimming cost V 3 bases and J 1 base, with 9 bases left between them. CDR1 and CDR2 from the germline V gene are LNHDA and SQIVND (reference sequence). The CDR3 length is 14 residues.

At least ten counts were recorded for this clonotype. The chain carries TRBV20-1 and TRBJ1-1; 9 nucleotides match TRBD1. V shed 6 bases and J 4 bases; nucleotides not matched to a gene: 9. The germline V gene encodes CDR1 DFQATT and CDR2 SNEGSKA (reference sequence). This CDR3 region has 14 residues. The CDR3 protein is CSASQGAPRTEAFF. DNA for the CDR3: TGCAGTGCGTCACAGGGGGCGCCCCGCACTGAAGCTTTCTTT.

The CDR3 coding sequence is TGTGCCAGCAGTCTCACAGGGATCGGAAACACCATATATTTT. This codes for CASSLTGIGNTIYF. The chain links TRBV28 to TRBJ1-3; D is perhaps TRBD1 (6 bases). The CDR3 sequence is 14 residues long. Trimming cost V 5 bases and J 4 bases, with 12 bases left between them. Germline CDR1 and CDR2: MDHEN and SYDVKM.

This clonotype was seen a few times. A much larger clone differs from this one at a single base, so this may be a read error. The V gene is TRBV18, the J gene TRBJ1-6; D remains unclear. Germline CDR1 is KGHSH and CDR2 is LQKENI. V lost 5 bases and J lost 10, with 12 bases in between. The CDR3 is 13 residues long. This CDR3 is CASSSADGSPLHF. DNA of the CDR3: TGTGCCAGCTCATCTGCGGACGGATCACCCCTCCACTTT.

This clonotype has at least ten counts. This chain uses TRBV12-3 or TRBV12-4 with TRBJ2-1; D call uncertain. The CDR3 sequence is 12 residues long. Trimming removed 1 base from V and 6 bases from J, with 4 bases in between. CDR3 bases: TGTGCCAGCAGTTTAGGGGCCAATGAGCAGTTCTTC. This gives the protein CASSLGANEQFF.

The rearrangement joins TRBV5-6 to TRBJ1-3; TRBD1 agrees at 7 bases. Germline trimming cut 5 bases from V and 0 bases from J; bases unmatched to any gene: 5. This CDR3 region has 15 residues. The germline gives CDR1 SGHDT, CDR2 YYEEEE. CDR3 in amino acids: CASRVDRDSGNTIYF. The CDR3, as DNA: TGTGCCAGCAGGGTCGACAGGGACTCTGGAAACACCATATATTTT.